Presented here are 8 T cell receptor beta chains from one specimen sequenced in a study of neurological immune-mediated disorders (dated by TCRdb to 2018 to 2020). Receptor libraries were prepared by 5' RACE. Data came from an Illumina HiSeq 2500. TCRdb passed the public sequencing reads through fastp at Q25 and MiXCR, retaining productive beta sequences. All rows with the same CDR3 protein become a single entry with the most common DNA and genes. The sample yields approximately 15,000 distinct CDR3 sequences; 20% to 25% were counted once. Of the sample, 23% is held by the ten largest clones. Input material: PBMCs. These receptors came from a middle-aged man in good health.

CDR3 in DNA: TGTGCCAGCAGTCTTGGCGGGCCCGCGCCCGGTCAGCCCCAGCATTTT. It specifies CASSLGGPAPGQPQHF. The chain employs TRBV7-2 and TRBJ1-5, with D unresolved. The CDR3 length is 16 residues. Trimming took 6 bases from V and 6 from J, leaving 21 bases between them. Germline V CDR1 and CDR2: SGHTA, FQGNSA.

CDR3 sequence reads: CASSATPGDQPQHF. The CDR3 nucleotides are TGTGCCAGCAGTGCCACACCGGGGGATCAGCCCCAGCATTTT. This chain links TRBV6-1 with TRBJ1-5, with D perhaps TRBD1 (5 bases). The CDR3 is 14 amino acids. From germline, CDR1 is MNHNS and CDR2 SASEGT. Trimming removed 4 bases at V and 5 bases at J, with 12 bases between.

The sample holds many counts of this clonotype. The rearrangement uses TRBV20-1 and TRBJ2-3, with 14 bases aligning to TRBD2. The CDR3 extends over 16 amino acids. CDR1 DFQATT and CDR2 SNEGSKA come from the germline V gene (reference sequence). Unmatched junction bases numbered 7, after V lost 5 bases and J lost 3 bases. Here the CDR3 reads CSASRTSGRRTDTQYF. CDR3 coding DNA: TGCAGTGCTTCCAGGACTAGCGGGAGGAGGACAGATACGCAGTATTTT.

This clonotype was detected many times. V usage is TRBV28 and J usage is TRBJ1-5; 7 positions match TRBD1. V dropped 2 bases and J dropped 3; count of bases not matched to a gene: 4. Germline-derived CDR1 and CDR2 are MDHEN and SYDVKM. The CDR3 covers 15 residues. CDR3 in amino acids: CASSLTGAYNQPQHF. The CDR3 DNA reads TGTGCCAGCAGTTTAACAGGGGCCTACAATCAGCCCCAGCATTTT.

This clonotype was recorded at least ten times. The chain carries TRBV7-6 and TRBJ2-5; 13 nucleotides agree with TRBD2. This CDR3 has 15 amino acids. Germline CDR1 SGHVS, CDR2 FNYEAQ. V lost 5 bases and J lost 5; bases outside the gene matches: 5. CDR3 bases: TGTGCCAGCAGCGTACTAGCGGGAGGGCCCGAGACCCAGTACTTC. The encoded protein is CASSVLAGGPETQYF.

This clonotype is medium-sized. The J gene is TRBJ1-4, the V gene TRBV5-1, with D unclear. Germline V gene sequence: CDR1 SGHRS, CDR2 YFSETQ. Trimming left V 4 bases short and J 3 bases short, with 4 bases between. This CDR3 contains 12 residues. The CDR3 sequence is CASSDPNEKLFF. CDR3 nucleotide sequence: TGCGCCAGCAGCGATCCTAATGAAAAACTGTTTTTT.

The CDR3 is CSARAGLAGESETQYF. DNA of the CDR3: TGCAGTGCTAGAGCCGGACTAGCGGGAGAGTCAGAGACCCAGTACTTC. V is TRBV20-1 and J is TRBJ2-5; 13 positions match TRBD2. This CDR3 comprises 16 residues. Unmatched junction bases numbered 6, after V lost 1 base and J lost 4 bases. The germline V gene has CDR1 DFQATT and CDR2 SNEGSKA (reference sequence).

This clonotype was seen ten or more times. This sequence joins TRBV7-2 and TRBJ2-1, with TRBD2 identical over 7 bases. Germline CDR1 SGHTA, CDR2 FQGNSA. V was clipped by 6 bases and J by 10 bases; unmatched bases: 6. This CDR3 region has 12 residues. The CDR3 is CASSSGAGEQFF. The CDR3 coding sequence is TGTGCCAGCAGTTCGGGAGCGGGAGAGCAGTTCTTC.